This T cell receptor (beta chain) was identified during a study of PD-L1 blockade in urothelial cancer. Generated by immunoSEQ multiplex PCR, the TCRdb table keeps only in-frame clones and is missing some. Of approximately 51,000 clones in the sample, roughly 86% were seen once. This clone was detected a few times. The CDR3 contains 15 residues. V shed 5 bases and J 6 bases; nucleotides not matched to a gene: 11. Germline CDR1 and CDR2: GTSNPN and SVGIG (reference sequence). The source is a man aged 55 to 70 with urothelial cancer. The sequences come from PBMCs, collected around atezolizumab (anti-PD-L1) treatment. The chain is built from TRBV30 and TRBJ1-5; 9 nucleotides align to TRBD1. The CDR3 spells CAWRGPGQGIQPQHF. In DNA, the CDR3 is TGTGCCTGGCGGGGCCCGGGACAGGGTATTCAGCCCCAGCATTTT.